This paragraph reports one TCR beta chain. This clone was detected once. Which antigen it targets is not known. No base quality values were provided; no much bigger clone lies one nucleotide off. The data were taken from a study of shared clonotypes between healthy human individuals (TCRdb year 2020). At the level of the whole study: The cohort included three men and a couple of women between 18 and 49 years of age. For each donor, three plates each were used for CD4 naive and CD4 memory, two plates were used for CD8 naive, and one plate was used for CD8 memory. To estimate repertoire size and how much clonotypes are shared between individuals, the study performed deep sequencing of blood TCR repertoires from a few healthy adults. To increase sequencing depth and limit assay-specific biases, different laboratories used diverse techniques to prepare libraries and sequence TCR repertoires. Between about 0.8 and 9 billion PBMCs per donor were obtained by leukapheresis. The paper as a whole reports these results and caveats: Incomplete sequencing was indicated by rarefaction of sorted-subset datasets, despite the large sequencing depth. Naive subsets generally had larger estimated clonotype richness than memory subsets. Roughly 5.2% of naive CD4, 3.5% of naive CD8, around 2.3% of memory CD4, and more than 0.35% of memory CD8 clonotypes were shared across a handful of donors. Because the study included a small number of donors, the genetic and exposure-history diversity represented was limited. Sampling was restricted to blood, and TCR repertoires in tissue are likely to differ from TCR repertoires in blood. Clonotypes shared by all four sorted-subset donors showed higher generation probabilities than non-shared clonotypes. Pairwise subsampling indicated that sequencing depth was expected to affect the degree of clonotype sharing among donors.

Donors were healthy HIV-negative adults with no recently reported acute infections or vaccinations. Every donor was a Caucasian adult residing in Nashville, Tennessee, USA. CD4+ T cells were enriched by magnetic negative selection, after which naive cells were positively selected on CD45RA and the negative fraction was taken as the memory subset. Blood was collected by leukapheresis, and PBMCs were isolated by Ficoll-Histopaque density gradient centrifugation and then cryopreserved in liquid nitrogen vapor phase. Purity and quantity of every magnetically sorted T cell population were checked by analytical flow cytometry. Each sorted fraction had its genomic DNA isolated and then quantified by UV absorbance on a Nanodrop 2000c. Germline trimming amounts to 7 bases on V and 3 bases on J, with 4 as the count of junction bases outside the gene matches. Measured from the cysteine to the phenylalanine, the CDR3 is 14 residues long. The entry retains the CDR3 DNA only, 42 bases that are in frame from base 1. From a lookup of the germline V gene (reference sequence), CDR1 and CDR2 are LNHDA and SQIVND.

TCR CDR3 regions were amplified from genomic DNA by multiplex PCR using the deep immunoSEQ assay. Genomic DNA extracted from each cell subset was distributed evenly over all wells of several immunoSEQ 96-well plates, and each plate served as one replicate. For sorted subsets, around 200 ng genomic DNA, equal to some 28,000 T cell genomes, was loaded into each replicate PCR. Purified libraries were quantified with a Qubit 3.0 fluorometer, sized on a Bioanalyzer 2100, and re-quantified with the KAPA Library Quantification kit. Each immunoSEQ 96-well plate was sequenced on its own single-read 150-cycle Illumina NextSeq 550 flow cell. The study's processing was this. The immunoSEQ output contained only junctional sequences without quality scores, so filtering could not match that applied to full-length reads. Sequences were annotated with PyIR, a Python wrapper for IgBLAST v1.9, and V/J genes and CDR3 were assigned using IMGT germline references. Reads were filtered out if the reads had weak V/J assignments (E-value above 1e-6), no CDR3, stop codons, out-of-frame junctions, or ambiguous translated residues. V3J clonotypes were defined by identical inferred V gene, J gene, and CDR3 amino acid sequence. Percentage overlap between repertoires was calculated by dividing the number of shared unique clonotypes by the size of the smaller repertoire. Richness of each repertoire was evaluated using RTK rarefaction, the Chao1 estimator, and Recon v2.1 estimates of unobserved clonotypes. OLGA was used to compute generation probabilities for all TCRbeta clonotypes that the gDNA method yielded from a few donors. Entries here come from immuneACCESS through TCRdb and include only in-frame sequences with V and J called. Some clones fail to appear in such tables; in the studies checked, an unresolved V gene covers under half of the shortfall, and the cause of the remainder is unknown. V and J calls and clone size are given by that table; D and trimming were obtained from the DNA. A total of fewer than 2.5 million clones appear in this sample, 93% of them only once. The ten largest clones represent around 0.37% of the sample.

The chain couples TRBV19 to TRBJ1-4, and 8 junctional nucleotides match TRBD1. The sample comprised naive CD4+ T cells from PBMCs. This specimen's cell subset or site label, per the study, means: CD45RA+ positively selected. This TCR derives from a man younger than 35 in good health. Some clones in this sample may be carry-over from other donors' samples. The nucleotide sequence reads TGTGCCAGTAATCTACAGGGGGCTAATGAAAAACTGTTTTTT. Protein translation: CASNLQGANEKLFF.